The sequence of this T cell receptor (beta chain) was determined in a study of memory CD4+ T cells and cytomegalovirus serostatus. Study background: This sample comes from healthy Belgian adults, roughly 9 CMV seropositive, about 23 seronegative. Study-level results: Each of around 69 CMV-associated TCRbeta sequences occurred in one to five individuals.

The sort gate was single viable CD3+CD4+CD8-CD45RO+ cells for memory CD4+ T cells. On this clone itself: No antigen is known for it.

V lost 1 base, J lost 8 bases, and 18 bases lay in between. Germline CDR1 SNHLY, CDR2 FYNNEI. CDR3 size: 15 residues. Libraries were prepared by immunoSEQ multiplex PCR; TCRdb keeps only in-frame clonotypes and omits some of them. The data contain 45,000 to 55,000 clones, roughly 78% of them singletons. The sequence came from an adult in good health and CMV-seronegative. This chain joins TRBV2 and TRBJ2-7; D is perhaps TRBD2 (7 bases). Sequenced input: memory CD4+ T cells from blood. CDR3: CASSEDGGRVWKQYF. The CDR3 region has the DNA TGTGCCAGCAGTGAAGACGGGGGGCGCGTCTGGAAGCAGTACTTC.